This TCR beta chain emerged from a study of response to subunit inactivated influenza vaccine. TCRdb processed the RT-PCR reads anew with MiXCR; each CDR3 protein has one entry. The sample has some 550,000 distinct CDR3 sequences; around 21% are singletons. V lost 5 bases to trimming and J lost 2 bases; unmatched junction nucleotides: 5. The CDR3 runs to 14 residues. Germline CDR1 and CDR2: SQVTM and ANQGSEA. These same data were also listed under a study on T cells expressing NK-cell markers. From that second work: TCR beta cDNA was generated via 5'RACE template switching incorporating UMIs. CD3+CD56+NKG2C+, CD3+CD56+NKG2C- and CD3+CD56-NKG2C+ T cells, once sorted, supplied the TCR beta repertoires. NKG2C+ dominant clonotype frequencies in about six donors were roughly 1.0-7.5% of CD8+ T cells. Also leading the CD3+CD56-NKG2C+ fraction in several donors were these clonotypes.

The rearrangement links TRBV29-1 to TRBJ2-2; TRBD1 matches at 7 bases. Sequenced here: CD4+ T cells sorted from PBMCs, sampled approximately 13 days after vaccination. The source of this sequence is a man aged 50 to 60 who received an inactivated influenza vaccine. The chain's CDR3 is CSVRTGVNTGELFF. CDR3 coding DNA: TGCAGCGTTAGAACAGGGGTTAACACCGGGGAGCTGTTTTTT.